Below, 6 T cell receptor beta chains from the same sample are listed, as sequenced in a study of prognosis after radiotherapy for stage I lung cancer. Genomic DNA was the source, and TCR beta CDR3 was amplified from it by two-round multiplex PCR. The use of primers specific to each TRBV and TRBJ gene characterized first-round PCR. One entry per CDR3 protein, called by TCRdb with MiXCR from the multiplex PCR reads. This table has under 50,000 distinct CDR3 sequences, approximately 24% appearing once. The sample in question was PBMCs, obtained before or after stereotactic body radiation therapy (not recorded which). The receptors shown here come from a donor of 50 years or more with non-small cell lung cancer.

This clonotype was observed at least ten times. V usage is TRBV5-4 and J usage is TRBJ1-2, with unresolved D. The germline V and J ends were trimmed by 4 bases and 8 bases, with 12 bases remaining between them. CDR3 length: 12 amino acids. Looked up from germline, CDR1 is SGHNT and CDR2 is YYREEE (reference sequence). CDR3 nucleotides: TGTGCCAGCAGCGGGAGTCTAGGGGGCTACACCTTC. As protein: CASSGSLGGYTF.

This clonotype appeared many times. Here the CDR3 DNA reads TGTGCCAGCAGTTTAGGTGGGGGGTACAATGAGCAGTTCTTC. It codes for CASSLGGGYNEQFF. This chain joins TRBV28 and TRBJ2-1; maybe TRBD2 (6 bases). The CDR3 loop spans 14 amino acids. The germline V gene has CDR1 MDHEN and CDR2 SYDVKM. V was trimmed by 2 bases and J by 4 bases, leaving 9 bases between them.

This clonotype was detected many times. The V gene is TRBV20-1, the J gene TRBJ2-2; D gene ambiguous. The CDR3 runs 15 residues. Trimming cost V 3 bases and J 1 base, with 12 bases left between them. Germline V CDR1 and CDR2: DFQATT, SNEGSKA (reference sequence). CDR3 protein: CSASDLTGNTGELFF. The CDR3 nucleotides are TGCAGTGCTAGCGACTTAACGGGGAACACCGGGGAGCTGTTTTTT.

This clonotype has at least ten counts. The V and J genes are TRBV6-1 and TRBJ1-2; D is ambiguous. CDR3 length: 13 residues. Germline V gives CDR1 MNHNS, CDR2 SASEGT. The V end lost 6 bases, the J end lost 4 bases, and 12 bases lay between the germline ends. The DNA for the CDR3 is TGTGCCAGCAGCCCGTATGAAACCTATGGCTACACCTTC. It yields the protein CASSPYETYGYTF.

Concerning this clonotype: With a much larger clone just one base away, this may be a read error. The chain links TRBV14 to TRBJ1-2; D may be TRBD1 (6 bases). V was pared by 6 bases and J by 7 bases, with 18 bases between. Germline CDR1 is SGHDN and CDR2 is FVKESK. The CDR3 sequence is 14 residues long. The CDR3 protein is CASRQGTWSLGYTF. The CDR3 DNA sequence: TGTGCCAGCAGACAGGGTACCTGGTCCCTTGGCTACACCTTC.

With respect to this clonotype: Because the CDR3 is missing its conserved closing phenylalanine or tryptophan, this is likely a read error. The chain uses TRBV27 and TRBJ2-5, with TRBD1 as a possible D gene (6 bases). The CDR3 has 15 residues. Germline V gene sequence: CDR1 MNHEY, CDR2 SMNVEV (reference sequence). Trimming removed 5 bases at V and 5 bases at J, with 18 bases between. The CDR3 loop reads CASSLRGMVGETQYL. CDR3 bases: TGTGCCAGCAGTCTCAGGGGAATGGTCGGGGAGACCCAGTACCTC.